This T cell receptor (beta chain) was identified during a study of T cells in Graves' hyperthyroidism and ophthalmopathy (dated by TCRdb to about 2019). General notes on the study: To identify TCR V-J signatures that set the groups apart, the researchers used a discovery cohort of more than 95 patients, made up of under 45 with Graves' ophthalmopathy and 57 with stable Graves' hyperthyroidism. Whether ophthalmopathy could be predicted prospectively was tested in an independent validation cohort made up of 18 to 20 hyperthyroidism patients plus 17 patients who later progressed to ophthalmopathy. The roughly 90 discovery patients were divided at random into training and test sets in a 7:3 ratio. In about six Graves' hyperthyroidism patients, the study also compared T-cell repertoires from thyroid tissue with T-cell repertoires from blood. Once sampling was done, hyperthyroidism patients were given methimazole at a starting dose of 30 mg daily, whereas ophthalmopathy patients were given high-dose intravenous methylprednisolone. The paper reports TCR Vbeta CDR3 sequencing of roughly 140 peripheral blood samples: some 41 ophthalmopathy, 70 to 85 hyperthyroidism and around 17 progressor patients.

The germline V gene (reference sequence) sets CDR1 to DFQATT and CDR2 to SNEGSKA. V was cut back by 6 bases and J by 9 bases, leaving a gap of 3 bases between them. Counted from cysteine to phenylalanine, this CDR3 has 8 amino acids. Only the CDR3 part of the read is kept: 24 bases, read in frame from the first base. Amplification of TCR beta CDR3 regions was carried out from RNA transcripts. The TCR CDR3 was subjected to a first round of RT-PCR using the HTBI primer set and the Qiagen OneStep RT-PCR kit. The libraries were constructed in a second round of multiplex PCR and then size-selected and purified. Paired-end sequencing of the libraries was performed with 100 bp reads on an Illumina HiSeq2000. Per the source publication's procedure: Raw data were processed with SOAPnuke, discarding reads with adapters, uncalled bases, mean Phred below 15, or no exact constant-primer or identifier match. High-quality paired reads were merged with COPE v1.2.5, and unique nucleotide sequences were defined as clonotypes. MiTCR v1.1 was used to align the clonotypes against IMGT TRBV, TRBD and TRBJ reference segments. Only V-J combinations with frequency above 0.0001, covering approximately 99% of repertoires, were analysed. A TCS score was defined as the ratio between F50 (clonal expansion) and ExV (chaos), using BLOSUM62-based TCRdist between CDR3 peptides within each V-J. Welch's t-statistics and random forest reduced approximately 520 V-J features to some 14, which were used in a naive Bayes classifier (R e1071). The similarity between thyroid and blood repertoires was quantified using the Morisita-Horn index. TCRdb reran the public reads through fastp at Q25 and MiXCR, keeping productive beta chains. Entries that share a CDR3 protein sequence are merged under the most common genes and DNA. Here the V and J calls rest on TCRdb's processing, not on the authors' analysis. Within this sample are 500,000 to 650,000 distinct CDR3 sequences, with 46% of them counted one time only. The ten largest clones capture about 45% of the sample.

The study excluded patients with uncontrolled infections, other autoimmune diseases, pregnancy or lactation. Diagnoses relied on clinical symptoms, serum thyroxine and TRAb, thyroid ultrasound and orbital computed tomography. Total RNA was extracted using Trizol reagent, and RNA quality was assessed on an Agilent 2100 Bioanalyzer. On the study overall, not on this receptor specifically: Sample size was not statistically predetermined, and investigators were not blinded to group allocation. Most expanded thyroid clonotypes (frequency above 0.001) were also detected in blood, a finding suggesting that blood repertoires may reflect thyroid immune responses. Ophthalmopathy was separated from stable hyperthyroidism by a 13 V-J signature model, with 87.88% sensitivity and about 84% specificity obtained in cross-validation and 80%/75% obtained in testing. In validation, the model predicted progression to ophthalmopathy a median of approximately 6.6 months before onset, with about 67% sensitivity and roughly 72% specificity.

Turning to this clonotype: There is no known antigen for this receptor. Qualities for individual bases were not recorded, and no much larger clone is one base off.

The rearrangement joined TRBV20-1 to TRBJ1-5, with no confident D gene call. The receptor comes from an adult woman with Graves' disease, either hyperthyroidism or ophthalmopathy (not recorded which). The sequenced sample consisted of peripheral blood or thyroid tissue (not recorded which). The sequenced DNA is TGCAGTGCAACGCCCCAGCATTTT. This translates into CSATPQHF.